This is a list of T cell receptor beta chains from one sample in a study of blood T cell repertoires in COVID-19. Some clones are missing from TCRdb's copy, which holds only in-frame ones; the method was immunoSEQ multiplex PCR. Counted here are about 59,000 clones, 65% to 85% occurring once; the ten biggest clones make up 5.5% to 7%. Material: peripheral blood. The receptors were sampled from a woman between 70 and 85 years old with acute or convalescent COVID-19. CDR3s include the opening cysteine and the closing phenylalanine or tryptophan. Size values are once, few and many counts, or a class for expanded clones, and some rows have none.

len: 15
abundance: NA
j_gene: TRBJ2-7
v_gene: TRBV7-9
CDR3aa: CASISLAGAHYEQYF

len: 14
abundance: NA
j_gene: TRBJ1-3
v_gene: TRBV11-2
CDR3aa: CASSLKGSGNTIYF

len: 16
abundance: NA
j_gene: TRBJ2-1
v_gene: TRBV5-4
CDR3aa: CASSSTSGGAENEQFF

len: 15
abundance: NA
j_gene: TRBJ2-3
v_gene: TRBV6-2/TRBV6-3
CDR3aa: CASSQNLGMADTQYF

len: 13
abundance: few
j_gene: TRBJ1-4
v_gene: TRBV5-4
CDR3aa: CASSLALGEKLFF

len: 13
abundance: NA
j_gene: TRBJ1-6
v_gene: TRBV5-5
CDR3aa: CASSGTADSPLHF

len: 14
abundance: NA
j_gene: TRBJ1-3
v_gene: TRBV9
CDR3aa: CASSVGSWGNTIYF

len: 15
abundance: NA
j_gene: TRBJ2-4
v_gene: TRBV6-5
CDR3aa: CASSFREGAKNIQYF

len: 15
abundance: NA
j_gene: TRBJ2-2
v_gene: TRBV18
CDR3aa: CASSPGLQNTGELFF

len: 15
abundance: NA
j_gene: TRBJ1-5
v_gene: TRBV7-9
CDR3aa: CASSPPGTQNQPQHF

len: 12
abundance: NA
j_gene: TRBJ2-5
v_gene: TRBV30
CDR3aa: CAWSVRGETQYF

len: 16
abundance: NA
j_gene: TRBJ1-2
v_gene: TRBV14
CDR3aa: CASSHLTGKGDGGYTF

len: 13
abundance: once
j_gene: TRBJ1-1
v_gene: TRBV5-1
CDR3aa: CASSGTAFTEAFF

len: 14
abundance: once
j_gene: TRBJ2-1
v_gene: TRBV13
CDR3aa: CASSMRSSYNEQFF

len: 14
abundance: NA
j_gene: TRBJ2-5
v_gene: TRBV5-1
CDR3aa: CASRERGAQETQYF

len: 14
abundance: NA
j_gene: TRBJ2-1
v_gene: TRBV5-1
CDR3aa: CASSAGALGNEQFF

len: 14
abundance: NA
j_gene: TRBJ1-2
v_gene: TRBV21-1
CDR3aa: CASSTWTKCYGYTF

len: 12
abundance: NA
j_gene: TRBJ2-3
v_gene: TRBV2
CDR3aa: CASSVMTDTQYF

len: 12
abundance: NA
j_gene: TRBJ2-7
v_gene: TRBV7-7
CDR3aa: CASSLFGGEQYF

len: 14
abundance: NA
j_gene: TRBJ1-2
v_gene: TRBV19
CDR3aa: CASTDPGWKIGYTF

len: 16
abundance: NA
j_gene: TRBJ1-5
v_gene: TRBV15
CDR3aa: CATSRGDRDSNQPQHF

len: 14
abundance: NA
j_gene: TRBJ2-1
v_gene: TRBV13
CDR3aa: CASSGHRLALEQFF

len: 16
abundance: NA
j_gene: TRBJ2-1
v_gene: TRBV5-4
CDR3aa: CASSRGSRGSYNEQFF

len: 15
abundance: NA
j_gene: TRBJ2-1
v_gene: TRBV13
CDR3aa: CASSSRGGIFDEQFF

len: 15
abundance: once
j_gene: TRBJ1-5
v_gene: TRBV2
CDR3aa: CASRPDRGNNQPQHF

len: 16
abundance: NA
j_gene: TRBJ2-1
v_gene: TRBV19
CDR3aa: CASRPRWRGGDNEQFF

len: 15
abundance: NA
j_gene: TRBJ1-2
v_gene: TRBV9
CDR3aa: CASSDWGGANYGYTF

len: 12
abundance: NA
j_gene: TRBJ1-2
v_gene: TRBV6-6
CDR3aa: CASSRPMDGYTF

len: 14
abundance: NA
j_gene: TRBJ2-7
v_gene: TRBV28
CDR3aa: CASSMSGQYYEQYF

len: 13
abundance: NA
j_gene: TRBJ2-7
v_gene: TRBV29-1
CDR3aa: CSVGGRDRYEQYF

len: 14
abundance: NA
j_gene: TRBJ2-7
v_gene: TRBV2
CDR3aa: CASRVDRGRDEQYF

len: 16
abundance: NA
j_gene: TRBJ2-5
v_gene: TRBV10-3
CDR3aa: CAISEEERTAQETQYF

len: 13
abundance: NA
j_gene: TRBJ2-7
v_gene: TRBV7-2
CDR3aa: CASSFPGGREQYF

len: 11
abundance: NA
j_gene: TRBJ1-1
v_gene: TRBV30
CDR3aa: CAWSPTREAFF

len: 17
abundance: NA
j_gene: TRBJ2-1
v_gene: TRBV10-3
CDR3aa: CAISLDRGGSSYNEQFF

len: 15
abundance: NA
j_gene: TRBJ1-5
v_gene: TRBV7-2
CDR3aa: CASSLASGGGQPQHF

len: 17
abundance: NA
j_gene: TRBJ1-2
v_gene: TRBV6-4
CDR3aa: CASSDSPTAGLNYGYTF

len: 15
abundance: few
j_gene: TRBJ2-3
v_gene: TRBV7-9
CDR3aa: CASSLWLGTPDTQYF

len: 16
abundance: NA
j_gene: TRBJ1-1
v_gene: TRBV19
CDR3aa: CASSILRGTGYTEAFF